The rows below give T cell receptor beta chains drawn from one sample of a study of beta chain features in type 1 diabetes. Clones were read by immunoSEQ multiplex PCR, and TCRdb kept only the in-frame ones, dropping some. In the table there are 300,000 or so clones, about 13% of which are singletons. Material for sequencing was naive CD4+ T cells from blood. The receptor source for this set is a woman aged 18-30 years with type 1 diabetes. Each CDR3 is given with its conserved first and last residue. A D gene is named only where the DNA matches it firmly. Clone size is stated in some rows and not others, as once, few, many or a class when expanded.

TGTGCCAGCGACTCGTCGGGGGTTTACAATGAGCAGTTCTTC,CASDSSGVYNEQFF,TRBJ2-1,14,-,TRBV28,-
TGTGCCAGTAGTCCTCGGACAGGGTTGAGCCACTATGGCTACACCTTC,CASSPRTGLSHYGYTF,TRBJ1-2,16,TRBD1,TRBV19,-
TGTGCCTGGAATGGCCTATGGAGCTCTGGAAACACCATATATTTT,CAWNGLWSSGNTIYF,TRBJ1-3,15,-,TRBV30,-
TGTGCCAGCAGTTCGGACTGGCGAAGAGGCACCGGGGAGCTGTTTTTT,CASSSDWRRGTGELFF,TRBJ2-2,16,-,TRBV2,-
TGTGCCAGCAGATTAACAGGGGTTTCGTATGGCTACACCTTC,CASRLTGVSYGYTF,TRBJ1-2,14,TRBD1,TRBV28,-
TGTGCCAGCAGCCCCTCGAGGGCAGGCGGTGAGCAGTTCTTC,CASSPSRAGGEQFF,TRBJ2-1,14,-,TRBV11-2,few
TGCGCCAGCAGCCGGTGGGAGGCGGGGAACAATGAGCAGTTCTTC,CASSRWEAGNNEQFF,TRBJ2-1,15,-,TRBV4-3,-
-,CASSVAEGTVRTF,TRBJ1-2,13,-,TRBV9,few
TGTGCCAGCAGTATGACTAACGTCGGGGAGACCCAGTACTTC,CASSMTNVGETQYF,TRBJ2-5,14,-,TRBV6-5,-
TGTGCCAGCAGCGAAGGTGCCCTAGCGGGGCCCTACAATGAGCAGTTCTTC,CASSEGALAGPYNEQFF,TRBJ2-1,17,TRBD2,TRBV6-4,-
TGTGCCAGCAGCTTCTCGGGATGGGAGACTGAAGCTTTCTTT,CASSFSGWETEAFF,TRBJ1-1,14,-,TRBV7-3,-
TGTGCCAGCAGATTAGACAGGGGGGCCGGGGAGCTGTTTTTT,CASRLDRGAGELFF,TRBJ2-2,14,TRBD1,TRBV7-2,-
TGTGCCAGCAGTTTCCTCCGGGACAGGGAAGGAGAAAAACTGTTTTTT,CASSFLRDREGEKLFF,TRBJ1-4,16,TRBD1,TRBV28,-
TGTGCCAGCAGCTATAGACTAACACAGAAGAGTTCCAATGAGCAGTTCTTC,CASSYRLTQKSSNEQFF,TRBJ2-1,17,-,TRBV7-9,few
TGTGCCAGCAGCTCCGCGGCGAACTACGAGCAGTACTTC,CASSSAANYEQYF,TRBJ2-7,13,-,TRBV7-6,few
TGTGCCAGCAGCTTGAGGTCTTTGTACAGCCGGTTAACCTACGAGCAGTACTTC,CASSLRSLYSRLTYEQYF,TRBJ2-7,18,-,TRBV5-4,few
TGTGCCAGCAGCTTAGCGGGCAGGGGGCGCAACCAGCCCCAGCATTTT,CASSLAGRGRNQPQHF,TRBJ1-5,16,TRBD1,TRBV7-8,few
TGTGCCAGCAGGCCTAGGACAGGGAGGAACGAGCAGTACTTC,CASRPRTGRNEQYF,TRBJ2-7,14,TRBD1,TRBV28,-
TGTGCCAGCCCCCCCCTAGCGGGAGAGGTCCACGAGCAGTACTTC,CASPPLAGEVHEQYF,TRBJ2-7,15,TRBD2,TRBV28,-
TGTGCCAGCAGTCCGGGACTAGCGGGAGTCGGCACAGATACGCAGTATTTT,CASSPGLAGVGTDTQYF,TRBJ2-3,17,TRBD2,TRBV2,-
TGCGCCAGCAGTGGCCCCCCTACTCCTAGCGGCTACAATGAGCAGTTCTTC,CASSGPPTPSGYNEQFF,TRBJ2-1,17,TRBD2,TRBV4-1,few
TGTGCCAGCAGCTTAGACAGGGGGTATGGCTACACCTTC,CASSLDRGYGYTF,TRBJ1-2,13,TRBD1,TRBV11-3,-
TGCGCCAGCAGCTTAATACCAACAGGGAGAGGGACTAGCGGGCTCCAAGAGACCCAGTACTTC,CASSLIPTGRGTSGLQETQYF,TRBJ2-5,21,TRBD2,TRBV5-1,few
TGTGCCAGCAGCGCCCGACTAGCGGGCACCGGGGAGCTGTTTTTT,CASSARLAGTGELFF,TRBJ2-2,15,TRBD2,TRBV9,-
TGTGCCAGCAGTTCCTACAGGGGTACCAAAAACATTCAGTACTTC,CASSSYRGTKNIQYF,TRBJ2-4,15,TRBD1,TRBV6-6,few
TGTGCCAGCAGTCCCGGGACAGGGTGGAGCTACGAGCAGTACTTC,CASSPGTGWSYEQYF,TRBJ2-7,15,TRBD1,TRBV28,few
TGTGCCAGCAGCTCAGGACAGGGGTTGGGGCAGTTCTTC,CASSSGQGLGQFF,TRBJ2-1,13,TRBD1,TRBV11-2,few
TGTGCCAGCAGCGTGGGCGAAGATACGCAGTATTTT,CASSVGEDTQYF,TRBJ2-3,12,-,TRBV5-4,-
TGCGCCAGCAGCTTGACCCCTGGCCCAGACTCTGGAAACACCATATATTTT,CASSLTPGPDSGNTIYF,TRBJ1-3,17,-,TRBV5-1,few
TGTGCCAGCAGCCCCGGGACTAGCGGGAGGGATGAGCAGTTCTTC,CASSPGTSGRDEQFF,TRBJ2-1,15,TRBD2,TRBV7-9,few
TGTGCCAGCAGTAAGGGGGCGAACACTGAAGCTTTCTTT,CASSKGANTEAFF,TRBJ1-1,13,TRBD1,TRBV6-5,few
TGTGCCAGCAGGGGCGGGGAGTATGGCTACACCTTC,CASRGGEYGYTF,TRBJ1-2,12,-,TRBV6-5,-
TGTGCCAGCAGTTTATCCAGGGTTGACACTGAAGCTTTCTTT,CASSLSRVDTEAFF,TRBJ1-1,14,-,TRBV6-6,few
TGTGCCAGCAGTTTTAACGGGTACGAGCAGTACTTC,CASSFNGYEQYF,TRBJ2-7,12,-,TRBV28,once
TGTGCCAGCAGCTTAAGATACAGGGACGGGGAGCTGTTTTTT,CASSLRYRDGELFF,TRBJ2-2,14,-,TRBV7-3,-
TGTGCCAGCAGCTTAGGTTCTTATGGCTACACCTTC,CASSLGSYGYTF,TRBJ1-2,12,-,TRBV7-2,few
TGTGCCAGCAGTCTGCTAGCGGGAGGAAACACCGGGGAGCTGTTTTTT,CASSLLAGGNTGELFF,TRBJ2-2,16,TRBD2,TRBV28,few
TGTGCCTGGAGTACCACAGGGAACTATGGCTACACCTTC,CAWSTTGNYGYTF,TRBJ1-2,13,-,TRBV30,few
TGTGCCAGCAGTGCCGACTTCTATGGCTACACCTTC,CASSADFYGYTF,TRBJ1-2,12,-,TRBV2,-
TGCAGCGTTGAGGCCGCCCCGACTAGCGGGAGGGCAGGGTCCTACAATGAGCAGTTCTTC,CSVEAAPTSGRAGSYNEQFF,TRBJ2-1,20,TRBD2,TRBV29-1,few
TGTGCCAGCAGCTCGACTAGCGGCTCCTACAATGAGCAGTTCTTC,CASSSTSGSYNEQFF,TRBJ2-1,15,TRBD2,TRBV5-4,-
TGCGCCAGCAGCCCCCACGCCAGGGCCGGGCCCCAGCATTTT,CASSPHARAGPQHF,TRBJ1-5,14,-,TRBV4-3,-
TGTGCCAGCATACGGGACAGGGACCCTGAAGCTTTCTTT,CASIRDRDPEAFF,TRBJ1-1,13,TRBD1,TRBV2,-
TGTGCCTGGAGTACGGGACAGGGACACCAAGAGACCCAGTACTTC,CAWSTGQGHQETQYF,TRBJ2-5,15,TRBD1,TRBV30,few
TGCAGCGTTTCGGACGGGAGATCCTTCTACGAGCAGTACTTC,CSVSDGRSFYEQYF,TRBJ2-7,14,-,TRBV29-1,once
TGTGCCAGCAGTCCCCCGGGACTAGAATTTGAGCAGTTCTTC,CASSPPGLEFEQFF,TRBJ2-1,14,TRBD2,TRBV7-9,few
TGTGCCAGCAGGACAGGGAAAGTAGGGGAGCTGTTTTTT,CASRTGKVGELFF,TRBJ2-2,13,TRBD1,TRBV25-1,-
TGTGCCAGCAGCCGCGAAGGGACAGGGTGGAACACCGGGGAGCTGTTTTTT,CASSREGTGWNTGELFF,TRBJ2-2,17,TRBD1,TRBV13,-
TGCGCCAGCAGCCAAGATATAGCGCCCACCGGGCAGTTCTTC,CASSQDIAPTGQFF,TRBJ2-1,14,-,TRBV4-3,few
TGTGCCAGCAGCGGGGACAGGAAGAGAAACACCATATATTTT,CASSGDRKRNTIYF,TRBJ1-3,14,TRBD1,TRBV7-9,few
TGTGCCATCAGTGAGCGACAGGGGCTTTCAAGCACTGAAGCTTTCTTT,CAISERQGLSSTEAFF,TRBJ1-1,16,TRBD1,TRBV10-3,few
TGTGCCAGCAGCGGGACTGCCCGGGATTCCTACGAGCAGTACTTC,CASSGTARDSYEQYF,TRBJ2-7,15,-,TRBV27,few
TGCGCCAGCAGCTTCGGTTCCCGAGAGACCCAGTACTTC,CASSFGSRETQYF,TRBJ2-5,13,-,TRBV5-1,few
TGTGCCAGCAGTGGGGTAGCGGGAGAGCAAGAGACCCAGTACTTC,CASSGVAGEQETQYF,TRBJ2-5,15,TRBD2,TRBV2,-
TGCGCCAGCAGCTGGATGACAGGGAGCCAAGAGACCCAGTACTTC,CASSWMTGSQETQYF,TRBJ2-5,15,TRBD1,TRBV5-1,-
TGCGCCAGCAGCCCCACCGCGCCGAACACTGAAGCTTTCTTT,CASSPTAPNTEAFF,TRBJ1-1,14,-,TRBV5-1,few
TGTGCCAGCAGCAACAGACAGGGGGTCACTGAAGCTTTCTTT,CASSNRQGVTEAFF,TRBJ1-1,14,TRBD1,TRBV5-4,few
TGTGCCAGCAGCGTAGGTGCAGGGATGGGGGAGACCCAGTACTTC,CASSVGAGMGETQYF,TRBJ2-5,15,-,TRBV9,few
TGTGCCAGCAGCCCCCATACCCAGGGGGCTCAGTTCTTC,CASSPHTQGAQFF,TRBJ2-1,13,TRBD1,TRBV7-2,few
TGTGCCAGCAGTAAGGCGGGAGGGGGCCAAGAGACCCAGTACTTC,CASSKAGGGQETQYF,TRBJ2-5,15,TRBD2,TRBV27,-